This TCR beta chain was sequenced during a study of blood T cells in healthy people across ages. Points from the study as a whole: Investigators treated diversity estimates from one million T cells as underestimates. While age rose, TCR beta diversity per million T cells dropped in a roughly linear way.

Turning to this clonotype: The antigen is not known. The junction and the germline gene differ at one end; a read error may be behind it.

The germline CDR1 and CDR2 sequences are MGHRA and YSYEKL. The CDR3 length is 13 residues. A J-beta primer mix and a sample-barcoded 5' primer were used in a second PCR of about 6 to 12 cycles. TCRdb fed the 5' RACE reads into MiXCR, producing one record per CDR3 protein. The sample has fewer than 1.5 million distinct CDR3 sequences; around two fifths are singletons. Peripheral blood samples of roughly 9.8 milliliters were drawn from each donor. The TCR originated in a woman in her late teens or twenties in good health. The sample consisted of blood. The chain has TRBV4-1 and TRBJ1-1; no reliable D call. The CDR3 DNA is TGCGCCAGCAGCCCGGCCATGAACACTGAAACTTTCTTT. Encoded protein: CASSPAMNTETFF.